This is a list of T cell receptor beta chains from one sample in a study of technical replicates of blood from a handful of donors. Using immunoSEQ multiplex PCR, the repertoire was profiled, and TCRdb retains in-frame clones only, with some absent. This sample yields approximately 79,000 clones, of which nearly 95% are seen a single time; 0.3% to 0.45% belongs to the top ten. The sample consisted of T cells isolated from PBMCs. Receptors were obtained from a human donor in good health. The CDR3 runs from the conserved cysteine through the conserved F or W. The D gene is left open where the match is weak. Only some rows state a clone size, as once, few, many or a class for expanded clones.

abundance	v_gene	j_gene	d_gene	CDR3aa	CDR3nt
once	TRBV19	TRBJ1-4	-	CASSILGHTFF	TGTGCCAGTAGTATTCTGGGACACACGTTTTTT
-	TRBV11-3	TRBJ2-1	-	CASSQSGLGGFNEQFF	TGTGCCAGCAGCCAAAGCGGACTAGGGGGGTTTAATGAGCAGTTCTTC
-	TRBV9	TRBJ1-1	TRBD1	CASSSWGQGTEAFF	TGTGCCAGCAGCTCATGGGGACAGGGCACTGAAGCTTTCTTT
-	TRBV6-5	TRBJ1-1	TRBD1	CASTLRQGDTEAFF	TGTGCCAGCACCCTCCGACAGGGGGACACTGAAGCTTTCTTT
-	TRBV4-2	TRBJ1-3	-	CASSQDVRGNTIYF	TGTGCCAGCAGCCAAGATGTACGGGGAAACACCATATATTTT
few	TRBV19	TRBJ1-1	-	CASSPRVHTEAFF	TGTGCCAGTAGTCCCAGGGTTCACACTGAAGCTTTCTTT
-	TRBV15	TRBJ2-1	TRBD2	CATSKGLAGYNEQFF	TGTGCCACCAGCAAGGGACTAGCGGGGTACAATGAGCAGTTCTTC
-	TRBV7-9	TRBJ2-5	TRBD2	CASSPRLAQETQYF	TGTGCCAGCAGCCCGAGACTAGCGCAAGAGACCCAGTACTTC
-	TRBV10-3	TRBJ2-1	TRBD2	CAITAGGGGKPEQFF	TGTGCCATCACCGCGGGGGGGGGAGGGAAGCCAGAGCAGTTCTTC
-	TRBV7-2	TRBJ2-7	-	CASSLADRYEQYF	TGTGCCAGCAGCTTAGCAGACAGGTACGAGCAGTACTTC
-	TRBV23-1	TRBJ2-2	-	CASSRSSTGELFF	TGCGCCAGCAGTCGAAGCTCCACCGGGGAGCTGTTTTTT
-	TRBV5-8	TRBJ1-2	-	CASSASRGSAYGYTF	TGTGCCAGCAGCGCTAGCAGGGGTTCAGCCTATGGCTACACCTTC
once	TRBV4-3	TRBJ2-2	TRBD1	CASSHAGQGNTGELFF	TGCGCCAGCAGCCACGCTGGACAGGGGAACACCGGGGAGCTGTTTTTT
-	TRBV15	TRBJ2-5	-	CATSRDPTRGSGETQYF	TGTGCCACCAGCAGAGATCCCACGAGAGGTTCGGGGGAGACCCAGTACTTC
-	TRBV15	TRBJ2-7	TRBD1	CATSADRAYEQYF	TGTGCCACCAGCGCCGACAGGGCCTACGAGCAGTACTTC
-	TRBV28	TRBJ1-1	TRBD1	CASSLTGVTEAFF	TGTGCCAGCAGTCTGACAGGGGTGACTGAAGCTTTCTTT
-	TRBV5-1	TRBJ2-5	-	CASSLNLGSQETQYF	TGCGCCAGCAGCTTAAATCTCGGGAGCCAAGAGACCCAGTACTTC
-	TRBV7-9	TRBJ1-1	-	CASTQIMNTEAFF	TGTGCCAGCACCCAAATCATGAACACTGAAGCTTTCTTT
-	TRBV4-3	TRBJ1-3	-	CASSQGGGESGNTIYF	TGCGCCAGCAGCCAAGGCGGGGGGGAGTCTGGAAACACCATATATTTT
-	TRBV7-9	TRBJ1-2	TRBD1	CASSLIGQGADGYTF	TGTGCCAGCAGCTTAATTGGACAGGGGGCGGATGGCTACACCTTC
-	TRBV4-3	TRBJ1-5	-	CASSLRTDGEPQHF	TGCGCCAGCAGCCTCCGGACAGATGGTGAGCCCCAGCATTTT
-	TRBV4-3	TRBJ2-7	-	CASSQMTGYYYEQYF	TGCGCCAGCAGCCAGATGACAGGTTACTACTACGAGCAGTACTTC
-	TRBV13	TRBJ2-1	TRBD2	CASQPTRVGGPLEQFF	TGTGCCAGCCAACCCACGCGGGTGGGAGGGCCTCTTGAGCAGTTCTTC
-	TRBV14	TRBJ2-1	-	CASSARLLSEQFF	TGTGCCAGCAGCGCGAGGCTCTTGAGTGAGCAGTTCTTC
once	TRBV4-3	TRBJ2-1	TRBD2	CASSQVFASGRNEQFF	TGCGCCAGCAGCCAAGTTTTCGCTAGCGGGAGAAATGAGCAGTTCTTC
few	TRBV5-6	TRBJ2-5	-	CASSGLIQETQYF	TGTGCCAGCAGCGGGCTGATCCAAGAGACCCAGTACTTC
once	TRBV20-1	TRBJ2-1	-	CSASPYNEQFF	TGCAGTGCCTCCCCCTACAATGAGCAGTTCTTC
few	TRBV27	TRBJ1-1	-	CASSRLAGQDTEAFF	TGTGCCAGCAGTCGCCTCGCAGGGCAGGACACTGAAGCTTTCTTT
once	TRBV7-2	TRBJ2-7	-	CASSPTLQGYEQYF	TGTGCCAGCAGCCCCACGCTCCAGGGTTACGAGCAGTACTTC
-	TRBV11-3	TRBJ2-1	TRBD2	CASLETSAYNEQFF	TGTGCCAGCCTTGAGACTAGCGCCTACAATGAGCAGTTCTTC
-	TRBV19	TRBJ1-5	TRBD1	CASSITPGQGLKPQHF	TGTGCCAGTAGTATAACTCCGGGACAGGGGCTGAAGCCCCAGCATTTT
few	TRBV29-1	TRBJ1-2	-	CSVERPQGVGYTF	TGCAGCGTTGAAAGGCCACAGGGAGTTGGCTACACCTTC
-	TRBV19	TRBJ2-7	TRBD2	CASSAGLAETYEQYF	TGTGCCAGTAGTGCCGGACTAGCGGAGACCTACGAGCAGTACTTC
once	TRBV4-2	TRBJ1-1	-	CASSVTTGANTEAFF	TGTGCCAGCAGCGTAACGACAGGCGCAAACACTGAAGCTTTCTTT
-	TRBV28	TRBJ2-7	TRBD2	CASSTVTSGNSEQYF	TGTGCCAGCAGTACCGTGACTAGCGGGAATTCCGAGCAGTACTTC
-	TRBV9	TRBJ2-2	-	CASSVVAGELFF	TGTGCCAGCAGCGTAGTCGCGGGGGAGCTGTTTTTT
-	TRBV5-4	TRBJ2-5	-	CASSLSVSQETQYF	TGTGCCAGCAGCTTATCAGTTTCTCAGGAGACCCAGTACTTC
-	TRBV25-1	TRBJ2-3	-	CASRNLAPTDTQYF	TGTGCCAGCAGAAATCTAGCGCCCACAGATACGCAGTATTTT
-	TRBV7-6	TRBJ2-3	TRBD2	CASSLASGRDTQYF	TGTGCCAGCAGCTTAGCTAGCGGGCGGGATACGCAGTATTTT
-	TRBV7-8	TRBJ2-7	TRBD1	CASSLTGDYEQYF	TGTGCCAGCAGCTTAACAGGGGACTACGAGCAGTACTTC
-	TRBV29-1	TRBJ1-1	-	CSVESYTEAFF	TGCAGCGTTGAATCCTACACTGAAGCTTTCTTT